Below are 6 T cell receptor beta chains sequenced from a single sample in a study of T-cell memory formation after mild COVID-19. Each CDR3 protein is one row after TCRdb ran MiXCR on the 5' RACE reads. In the table there are roughly 300,000 distinct CDR3 sequences, under 8.5% of which are singletons. Sequenced material: PBMCs or a T cell subset sorted from them (not recorded which). These receptors all come from a man younger than 30 who had mild COVID-19 (a few samples of this study predate the infection). Cell type and time point are not known.

This clonotype appeared a few times. The chain is built from TRBV10-3 and TRBJ1-1; TRBD1 is a possible D gene (5 bases). V was cut by 8 bases and J by 0 bases, with 22 bases left in between. Germline lookup yields CDR1 ENHRY and CDR2 SYGVKD. The CDR3 sequence is 17 residues long. This CDR3 reads CAIGTGAGATMNTEAFF. As DNA, the CDR3 is TGTGCCATCGGAACCGGGGCGGGCGCAACCATGAACACTGAAGCTTTCTTT.

This clonotype occurred many times. This chain uses TRBV10-3 with TRBJ2-2, with TRBD1 matching over 8 bases. The CDR3 loop spans 14 amino acids. Germline V gives CDR1 ENHRY, CDR2 SYGVKD. Trimming took 8 bases from V and 5 from J; bases not matched to a gene: 7. In nucleotides, the CDR3 is TGTGCCATCCAGGACAGGGATGTGACCGGGGAGCTGTTTTTT. This codes for CAIQDRDVTGELFF.

This chain connects TRBV6-2 or TRBV6-3 to TRBJ2-1; D gene ambiguous. V lost 5 bases, J lost 4 bases, and 12 bases lay in between. This CDR3 is 14 amino acids long. Germline lookup yields CDR1 MNHEY and CDR2 SVGEGT. As DNA, the CDR3 is TGTGCCAGCAGTCCCACCTCGCTTTACAATGAGCAGTTCTTC. Encoded protein: CASSPTSLYNEQFF.

This clonotype was seen only a few times. The V call is TRBV30, the J call TRBJ2-3, with 9 bases that match TRBD1. The CDR3 extends over 14 amino acids. V trimming: 1 base; J trimming: 4 bases; junction bases outside the gene matches: 3. Germline CDR1 GTSNPN, CDR2 SVGIG (reference sequence). The CDR3 coding sequence is TGTGCCTGGAGTGGCAGACAGGGGGCAGATACGCAGTATTTT. It codes for CAWSGRQGADTQYF.

V gene TRBV20-1 combines with J gene TRBJ1-5; D is uncertain. The germline gives CDR1 DFQATT, CDR2 SNEGSKA (reference sequence). Trimming took off 6 bases at V and 0 bases at J, with 6 bases between the two ends. This CDR3 contains 12 residues. The CDR3 reads CSAAHSNQPQHF. CDR3 nucleotides: TGCAGTGCCGCCCATAGCAATCAGCCCCAGCATTTT.

The V gene is TRBV10-2, the J gene TRBJ1-5; D possibly corresponds to TRBD1 (6 bases). The CDR3 consists of 15 residues. V was shortened by 8 bases and J by 5 bases, with 19 bases between the two germline ends. The germline V gene has CDR1 WSHSY and CDR2 SAAADI. The CDR3 sequence is CASWEGVRLDQPQHF. CDR3 sequence (DNA): TGCGCCAGCTGGGAGGGGGTTCGTTTAGATCAGCCCCAGCATTTT.